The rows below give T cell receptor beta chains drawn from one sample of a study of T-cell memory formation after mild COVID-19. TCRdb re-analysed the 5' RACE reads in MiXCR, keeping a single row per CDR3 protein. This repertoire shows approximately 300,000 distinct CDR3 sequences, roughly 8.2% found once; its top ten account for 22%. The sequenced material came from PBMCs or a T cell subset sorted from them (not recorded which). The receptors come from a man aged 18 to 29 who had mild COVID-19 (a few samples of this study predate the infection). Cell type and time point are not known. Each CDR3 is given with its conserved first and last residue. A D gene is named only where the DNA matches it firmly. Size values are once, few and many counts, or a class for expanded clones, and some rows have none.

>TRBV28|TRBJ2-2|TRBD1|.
TGTGCCAGCAAGACAGGGAATGTTCCCGGGGAGCTGTTTTTT
CASKTGNVPGELFF
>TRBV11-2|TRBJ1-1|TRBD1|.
TGTGCCAGCAGCTTAGTTGGAGCAGGGGGGGGCGTAGCTTTCTTT
CASSLVGAGGGVAFF
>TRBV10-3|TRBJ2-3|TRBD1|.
TGTGCCATCAGTCCGACAGGGGGGACAGATACGCAGTATTTT
CAISPTGGTDTQYF
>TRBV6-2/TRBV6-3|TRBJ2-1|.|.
TGTGCCAGCAATACGGGGGTCTACAATGAGCAGTTCTTC
CASNTGVYNEQFF
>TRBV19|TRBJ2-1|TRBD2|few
TGTGCCAGTAGAGGACTAGCGGGGGCGATTTACAATGAGCAGTTCTTC
CASRGLAGAIYNEQFF
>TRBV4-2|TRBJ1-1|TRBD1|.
TGTGCCAGCAGCCAGCAACGACAGGGGCGAAGGGGTACTGAAGCTTTCTTT
CASSQQRQGRRGTEAFF
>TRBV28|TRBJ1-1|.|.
TGTGCCAGCAGTTTAACCCGGGGGACTGAAGCTTTCTTT
CASSLTRGTEAFF
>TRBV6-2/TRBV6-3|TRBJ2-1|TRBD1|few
TGTGCCAGCAGCCTCGAGGACAGGGGGCGAGACGAGCAGTTCTTC
CASSLEDRGRDEQFF
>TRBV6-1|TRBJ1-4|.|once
TGTGCCAGCAGTGCCACACTTGAGGGTGAAAAACTGTTTTTT
CASSATLEGEKLFF
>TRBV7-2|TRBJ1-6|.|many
TGTGCCAGCAGCTTAACGGCGGTTGGCGATTCACCCCTCCACTTT
CASSLTAVGDSPLHF
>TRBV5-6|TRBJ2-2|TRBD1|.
TGTGCCAGCAGCCTTTTTGGACAGGGGAGGTCCGGGGAGCTGTTTTTT
CASSLFGQGRSGELFF
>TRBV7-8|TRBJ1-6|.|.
TGTGCCAGCAGCCGTACGCTGCGGGGTAATTCACCCCTCCACTTT
CASSRTLRGNSPLHF
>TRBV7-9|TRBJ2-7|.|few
TGTGCCAGCAGTTCGTCCCCGGCCTCTACCTACGAGCAGTACTTC
CASSSSPASTYEQYF
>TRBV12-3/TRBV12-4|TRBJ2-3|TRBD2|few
TGTGCCAGCAGTTTTTTGCGGGGGGGAAGCACAGATACGCAGTATTTT
CASSFLRGGSTDTQYF
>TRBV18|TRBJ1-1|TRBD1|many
TGTGCCAGCTCACCTGGGACAGGGATAAATAGGGAAGCTTTCTTT
CASSPGTGINREAFF
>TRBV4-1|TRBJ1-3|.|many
TGCGCCAGCAGCCCCTACAGGGACGCCTCTGGAAACACCATATATTTT
CASSPYRDASGNTIYF
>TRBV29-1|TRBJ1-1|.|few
TGCAGCGTCAGGGGTCGACACCGGAACACTGAAGCTTTCTTT
CSVRGRHRNTEAFF
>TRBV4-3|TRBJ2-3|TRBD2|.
TGCGCCAGCAGCGCGGCTAGCGGGGTAGCAGATACGCAGTATTTT
CASSAASGVADTQYF
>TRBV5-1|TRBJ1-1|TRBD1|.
TGCGCCAGCAGCCCACGACAGGGATTCACTGAAGCTTTCTTT
CASSPRQGFTEAFF
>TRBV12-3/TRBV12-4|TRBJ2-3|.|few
TGTGCCAGCAGTTTCCTCAGGGGAGGAGATACGCAGTATTTT
CASSFLRGGDTQYF
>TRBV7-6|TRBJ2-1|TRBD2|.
TGTGCCAGCAGCTTAGCGGATCTGGGGGGGTCCTACAATGAGCAGTTCTTC
CASSLADLGGSYNEQFF
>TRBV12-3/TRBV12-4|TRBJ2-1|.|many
TGTGCCAGCATGTACTCCTACAATGAGCAGTTCTTC
CASMYSYNEQFF
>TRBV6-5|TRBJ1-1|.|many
TGTGCCAGCAGTTACTCCCAGGTTAACACTGAAGCTTTCTTT
CASSYSQVNTEAFF
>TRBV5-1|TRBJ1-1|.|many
TGCGCCAGCAGCTTCGGGGAGATCCGAACTGAAGCTTTCTTT
CASSFGEIRTEAFF
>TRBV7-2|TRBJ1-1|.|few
TGTGCCAGCAGCTTATCCGCCTACACTGAAGCTTTCTTT
CASSLSAYTEAFF
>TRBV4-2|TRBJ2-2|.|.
TGTGCCAGCAGGGGCCACACCGGGGAGCTGTTTTTT
CASRGHTGELFF
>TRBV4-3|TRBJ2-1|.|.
TGCGCCAGCAGCCAAGACGGAGCGGGCTACGACAATGAGCAGTTCTTC
CASSQDGAGYDNEQFF
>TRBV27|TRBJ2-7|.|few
TGTGCCAGCAGTTTTCGCCAGGGTAGCGACGAGCAGTACTTC
CASSFRQGSDEQYF
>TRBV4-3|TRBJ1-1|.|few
TGCGCCAGCAGCCATGGCGGGGCAGACGATTACACTGAAGCTTTCTTT
CASSHGGADDYTEAFF
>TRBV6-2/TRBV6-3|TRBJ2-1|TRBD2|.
TGTGCCAGCAGTTTACTAGCGACCAATGAGCAGTTCTTC
CASSLLATNEQFF
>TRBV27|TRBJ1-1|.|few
TGTGCCAGCAGTCACGGTGCGAACACTGAAGCTTTCTTT
CASSHGANTEAFF
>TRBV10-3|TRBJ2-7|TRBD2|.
TGTGCCATCAGCGTTAGCGGGGCCTCCTACGAGCAGTACTTC
CAISVSGASYEQYF
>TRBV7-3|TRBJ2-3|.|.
TGTGCCAGCAGCTTATCCTGGAACACAGATACGCAGTATTTT
CASSLSWNTDTQYF
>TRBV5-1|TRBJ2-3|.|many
TGCGCCAGCCGACAGGTCGATACGCAGTATTTT
CASRQVDTQYF
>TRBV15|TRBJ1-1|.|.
TGTGCCACCGCGCCATCTTTCATGAACACTGAAGCTTTCTTT
CATAPSFMNTEAFF
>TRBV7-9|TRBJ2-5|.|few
TGTGCCAGCAGCTTAGGTCAGGGAGACCAGACCCAGTACTTC
CASSLGQGDQTQYF
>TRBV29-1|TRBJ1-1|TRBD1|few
TGCAGCTTAAGACAGGGAGGGACTGAAGCTTTCTTT
CSLRQGGTEAFF
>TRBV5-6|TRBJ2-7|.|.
TGTGCCAGCAGCTCCCCCAGGAGGACTCTGAGCTCCTACGAGCAGTACTTC
CASSSPRRTLSSYEQYF
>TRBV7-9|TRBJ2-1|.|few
TGTGCCAGCAGCAGTCCGAACAGGGCCCCTCGCAATGAGCAGTTCTTC
CASSSPNRAPRNEQFF
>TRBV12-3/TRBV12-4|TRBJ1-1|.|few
TGTGCCAGTACGGGGTGGGGCGTCGGCCTGAACACTGAAGCTTTCTTT
CASTGWGVGLNTEAFF
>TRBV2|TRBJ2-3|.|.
TGTGCCAGCAGTGAAATCAGGGCTAGCACAGATACGCAGTATTTT
CASSEIRASTDTQYF
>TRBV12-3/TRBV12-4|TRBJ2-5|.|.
TGTGCCAGCCGGGGGCCCCAAGAGACCCAGTACTTC
CASRGPQETQYF
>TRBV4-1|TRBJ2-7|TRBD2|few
TGCGCCAGCAGCCAAGTTTTTGCGGGGGTTTACGAGCAGTACTTC
CASSQVFAGVYEQYF
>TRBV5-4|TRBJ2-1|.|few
TGTGCCAGCAGCACCCAGGTAGGGGCCCCATACAATGAGCAGTTCTTC
CASSTQVGAPYNEQFF
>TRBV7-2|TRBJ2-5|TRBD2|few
TGTGCCAGCAGCTTATTTAGCGGGGAGAGCCAAGAGACCCAGTACTTC
CASSLFSGESQETQYF
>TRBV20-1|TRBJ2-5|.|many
TGCAGTGCGAGACAGGCGATGTTACAAGAGACCCAGTACTTC
CSARQAMLQETQYF
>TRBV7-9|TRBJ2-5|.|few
TGTGCCAGCAGCTTAACCCCAGGACGCAGTGAGACCCAGTACTTC
CASSLTPGRSETQYF
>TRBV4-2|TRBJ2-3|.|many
TGTGCCAGCAGCCAAGATGCGAGGGGGGGCGCAGATACGCAGTATTTT
CASSQDARGGADTQYF
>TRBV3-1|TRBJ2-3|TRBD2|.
TGTGCCAGCAGCCAATTCGTCCTTGCCGGGACTACCGACACAGATACGCAGTATTTT
CASSQFVLAGTTDTDTQYF
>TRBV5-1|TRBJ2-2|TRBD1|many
TGCGCCAGCAGCCCCTCGACAGGGGGATCCGGGGAGCTGTTTTTT
CASSPSTGGSGELFF
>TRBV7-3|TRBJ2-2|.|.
TGTGCCAGCAGTCCGGGGCACACCGGGGAGCTGTTTTTT
CASSPGHTGELFF
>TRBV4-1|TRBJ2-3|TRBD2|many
TGCGCCAGCAGCCAAACAGCGGGGGTTGGAGATACGCAGTATTTT
CASSQTAGVGDTQYF
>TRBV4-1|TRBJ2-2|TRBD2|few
TGCGCCAGCAGCCACCGGGGGCTAGCGGGGGGACAGAACACCGGGGAGCTGTTTTTT
CASSHRGLAGGQNTGELFF